This TCR beta chain stems from a study of cytomegalovirus exposure and HLA in healthy donors. This CDR3 has 17 residues. V shed 2 bases, J shed 5 bases, and the junction held 14 bases outside the gene matches. From germline, CDR1 is GTSNPN and CDR2 SVGIG (reference sequence). The PCR had 60 Vbeta and 13 Jbeta primers. TCRdb's table, derived via immunoSEQ multiplex PCR, lists solely in-frame clones and lacks some. Of about 140,000 clones in the sample, 75% to 85% were seen once. The TCR was taken from a woman aged 45-65 years in good health and CMV-seropositive. This rearrangement joins TRBV30 to TRBJ1-2; 10 positions match TRBD1. The sequencing input was PBMCs. The CDR3 DNA reads TGTGCCTGGAGTAGGGGACAGGGGATCCGTCTACTATATGGCTACACCTTC. Protein product: CAWSRGQGIRLLYGYTF.